This T cell receptor (beta chain) was recorded in a study of blood T cells in healthy people across ages. Broader study findings: The study found more naive CD4+ cells and higher diversity in long-lived than aged donors.

Primed by a sample-barcoded 5' primer and a J-beta primer mix, a second PCR proceeded for about 6 to 12 cycles. TCRdb used MiXCR to reprocess the 5' RACE reads, holding one entry per CDR3 protein. This repertoire shows 550,000 to 650,000 distinct CDR3 sequences, about 25% found once; its top ten account for 3% to 4%. The germline V gene has CDR1 ENHRY and CDR2 SYGVKD. The CDR3 has 12 amino acids. Caucasian individuals from Russia who were healthy and aged about 6 to 95 acted as donors. In regard to this clonotype: Its antigen is unknown.

This sample also belongs to another study, concerning T cells of mothers and their children.

The sequence derives from a boy aged 2 to 9 in good health. The chain joins TRBV10-3 to TRBJ2-5; 7 nucleotides line up with TRBD2. The J call is uncertain, as TRBJ2-7 better fits the DNA end. Sequencing input: blood. The chain's CDR3 is CAISGGGYEQYF. The DNA of the CDR3 is TGTGCCATCAGTGGGGGGGGCTACGAGCAGTACTTC.